This TCR beta chain stems from a study of beta chain features in type 1 diabetes. The V end was cut by 3 bases, the J end by 1 base, with 10 bases between. CDR1 is KGHSH, CDR2 LQKENI, per germline. The CDR3 consists of 15 residues. Over 95% purity was reached by all sorted populations. This clone occurred a few times. Antigen: not known. Since all of the isolated RNA was reverse transcribed, expressed TCRB transcripts were what got sequenced. Some clones are missing from TCRdb's copy, which holds only in-frame ones; the method was immunoSEQ multiplex PCR. The sample holds over 200,000 clones, approximately 11% seen once. Whole-study results and caveats: For Type 1 diabetes patients, all four CD4+ subsets carried TCRB CDR3s that were moderately but significantly shorter.

The receptor was isolated from a man aged 25 to 40 with type 1 diabetes. The sequencing sample was made of naive CD4+ T cells from blood. The chain carries TRBV18 and TRBJ2-1; D gene unclear. The CDR3 nucleotides read TGTGCCAGCTCACCCATCCCAGTTTCCTACAATGAGCAGTTCTTC. The encoded protein is CASSPIPVSYNEQFF.